Following are 3 T cell receptor beta chains from one sample sequenced in a study of blood T cell repertoires in COVID-19. Some clones are missing from TCRdb's copy, which holds only in-frame ones; the method was immunoSEQ multiplex PCR. The sample includes roughly 120,000 clones, about 86% of them seen just once. Source material: peripheral blood. All receptors come from a man between 65 and 79 years old who had recovered from COVID-19.

This clone was observed a few times. Other nucleotide sequences in the sample specify the same CDR3. V usage is TRBV19 and J usage is TRBJ1-3; D is perhaps TRBD1 (5 bases). The CDR3 is 17 residues long. From germline, CDR1 is LNHDA and CDR2 SQIVND (reference sequence). The ends were cut back, 4 bases at V and 0 bases at J, with 16 bases in the middle. CDR3 bases: TGTGCCAGTAGTACCCGACAGACCCCCTACTCTGGAAACACCATATATTTT. Protein sequence: CASSTRQTPYSGNTIYF.

The rearrangement links TRBV24-1 to TRBJ2-2; 8 nucleotides line up with TRBD1. The CDR3 is 16 amino acids. V gave up 6 bases and J gave up 0 bases; unmatched junction bases: 5. The germline CDR1 and CDR2 sequences are KGHDR and SFDVKD. In DNA form, the CDR3 reads TGTGCCACCAGTAACGCGGGACAGGCGAACACCGGGGAGCTGTTTTTT. This codes for CATSNAGQANTGELFF.

This clone was counted once. J is TRBJ2-7 and V is TRBV5-5; D is unclear. Trimming pared 2 bases from V and 4 bases from J, leaving 16 bases between. The CDR3 length is 15 residues. The germline V gene has CDR1 SGHKS and CDR2 YYEKEE (reference sequence). The CDR3 nucleotides read TGTGCCAGCAGCTTTTCCCCGCTTGGGCTATACGAGCAGTACTTC. This translates into CASSFSPLGLYEQYF.